This T cell receptor beta chain was sequenced during a study of CD8 T cells in Susac syndrome. To note about this clonotype: The target antigen is unknown.

The study, taken as a whole, reports: The CD4+ T cell repertoires from Susac syndrome exhibited no clonal expansion.

Random-hexamer reverse transcription was applied to about 0.45 to 1 ug RNA. The amplification used immunoSEQ multiplex PCR on TCR beta CDR3; it spanned 54 Vbeta and 13 Jbeta. TCRdb redid the calling of the immunoSEQ multiplex PCR reads with MiXCR, one entry per CDR3 protein. The sample lists about 190,000 distinct CDR3 sequences, almost 96% seen once, with approximately 0.1% in the top ten. TCR beta sequences were obtained from blood CD8+ and CD4+ T cells. Both CD4+ and CD8+ T cells were negatively isolated, and TEMRA cells underwent FACS enrichment. Sequenced sample: CD4+ T cells from PBMCs. The clonotype was recovered from a human donor with Susac syndrome.

As DNA, the CDR3 is TGCAGCGTTGAGACGGCCATAGGCAGGGCTTATGGCTACACCTTC. This gives the protein CSVETAIGRAYGYTF. The chain recombines TRBV29-1 with TRBJ1-2, with a weak D call TRBD1 (5 bases). Per the germline V gene, CDR1 is SQVTM and CDR2 is ANQGSEA. The length of the CDR3 is 15 residues. V lost 3 bases to trimming and J lost 5 bases, with 19 bases between them.